The present T cell receptor (beta chain) was sequenced within a study of blood T cell repertoires in COVID-19. Sequenced by immunoSEQ multiplex PCR; TCRdb stores in-frame clones only, minus some. The table has hundreds of thousands of clones, 81% seen once. Seattle cases were enrolled at active infection and followed longitudinally. This CDR3 has 15 amino acids. The V and J ends lost 1 base and 1 base respectively, with 10 bases between them. CDR1 is SGHVS, CDR2 FQNEAQ, per germline. The receptor's source is a woman of 80 years or more with COVID-19, enrolled during active disease. This chain connects TRBV7-8 to TRBJ1-1; TRBD1 is a possible D gene (6 bases). The specimen sequenced was peripheral blood. The CDR3 loop reads CASSLEGQKNTEAFF. CDR3 nucleotide sequence: TGTGCCAGCAGCTTAGAAGGACAGAAGAACACTGAAGCTTTCTTT.